This paragraph covers one TCR beta chain sequence. This entry is derived from a study of blood T cell repertoires in COVID-19. Here immunoSEQ multiplex PCR was the method, and the copy in TCRdb shows in-frame clones only, minus some. The table has some 45,000 clones, approximately 80% seen once. This receptor was obtained from a man between 65 and 85 years old with acute or convalescent COVID-19. The source material was peripheral blood.

CDR3 region: CASSQGGGGSYEQYF. For the CDR3, the DNA is TGTGCCAGCAGCCAGGGCGGGGGGGGATCCTACGAGCAGTACTTC. The genes are TRBV3-1 (or the pseudogene TRBV3-2) and TRBJ2-7, with 9 bases that match TRBD2. Germline values: CDR1 LGHDT, CDR2 YNNKEL (reference sequence). The CDR3 loop spans 15 amino acids. V gave up 3 bases and J gave up 1 base; unmatched junction bases: 4.